This T cell receptor (beta chain) was sequenced for a study of blood T cell repertoires in COVID-19. The CDR3 spans 14 residues. Germline V gene lookup returns CDR1 MNHNY and CDR2 SVGAGI (reference sequence). Trimming at V came to 0 bases and at J to 5 bases, leaving 3 bases not matched to a gene. This clone was seen only a few times. Original methodology: Estimation of nucleated cell counts relied on the amplification of reference gene primers. Generated by immunoSEQ multiplex PCR, the TCRdb table keeps only in-frame clones and is missing some. V, J and clone size were drawn from that table, and D and trimming were deduced from the DNA. The sample includes approximately 100,000 clones, more than 70% seen only once; the top ten take 25%.

The rearrangement links TRBV6-6 to TRBJ2-5; 7 bases are shared with TRBD2. Specimen: peripheral blood. The receptor comes from a human donor in a cohort sampled during active COVID-19. CDR3 coding DNA: TGTGCCAGCAGTTACTCCGCGGGGGTTGAGACCCAGTACTTC. It yields the protein CASSYSAGVETQYF.